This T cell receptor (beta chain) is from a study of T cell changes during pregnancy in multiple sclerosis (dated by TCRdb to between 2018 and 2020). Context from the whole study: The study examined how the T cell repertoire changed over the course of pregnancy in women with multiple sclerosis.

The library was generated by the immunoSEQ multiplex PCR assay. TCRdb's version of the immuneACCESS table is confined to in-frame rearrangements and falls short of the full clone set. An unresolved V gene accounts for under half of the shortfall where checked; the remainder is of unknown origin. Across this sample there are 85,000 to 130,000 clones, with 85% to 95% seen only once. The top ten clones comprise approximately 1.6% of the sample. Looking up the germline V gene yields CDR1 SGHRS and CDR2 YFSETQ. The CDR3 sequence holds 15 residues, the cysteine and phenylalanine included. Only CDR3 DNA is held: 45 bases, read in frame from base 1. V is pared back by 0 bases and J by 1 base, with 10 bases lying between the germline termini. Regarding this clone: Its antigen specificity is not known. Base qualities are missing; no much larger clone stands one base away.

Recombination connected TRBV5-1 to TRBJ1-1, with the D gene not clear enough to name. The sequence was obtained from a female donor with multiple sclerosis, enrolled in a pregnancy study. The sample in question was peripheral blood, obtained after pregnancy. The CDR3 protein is CASSLDGEANTEAFF. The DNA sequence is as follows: TGCGCCAGCAGCTTGGACGGGGAGGCGAACACTGAAGCTTTCTTT.